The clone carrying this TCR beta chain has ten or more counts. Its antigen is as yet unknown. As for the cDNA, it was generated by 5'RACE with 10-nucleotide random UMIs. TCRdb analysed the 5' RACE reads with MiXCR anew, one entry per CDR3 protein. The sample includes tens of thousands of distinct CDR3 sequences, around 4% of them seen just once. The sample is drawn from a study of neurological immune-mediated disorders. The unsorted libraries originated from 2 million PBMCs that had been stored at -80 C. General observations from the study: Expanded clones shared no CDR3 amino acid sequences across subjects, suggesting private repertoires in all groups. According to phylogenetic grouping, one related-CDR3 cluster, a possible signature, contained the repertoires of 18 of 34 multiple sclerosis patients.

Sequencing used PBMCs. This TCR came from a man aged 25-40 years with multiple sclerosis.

The CDR3 nucleotides are TGCGCCAGCAGCCAAGAACGGCGGGCTAGCTCCTACGAGCAGTACTTC. This translates into CASSQERRASSYEQYF. The V and J genes are TRBV4-1 and TRBJ2-7; a weak D match, TRBD2 (5 bases). V shed 0 bases and J shed 0 bases, with 12 bases lying between them. Germline V gene sequence: CDR1 MGHRA, CDR2 YSYEKL. This CDR3 spans 16 amino acids.